The 23 T cell receptor beta chains in this list originate from one sample, sequenced in a study of T cells in Graves' hyperthyroidism and ophthalmopathy. RNA transcripts were the template for amplifying TCR beta CDR3 regions. When the TCR CDR3 underwent first-round RT-PCR, the HTBI primer set was used. TCRdb reprocessed the multiplex PCR reads with MiXCR, giving one entry per CDR3 protein. The sample consists of 800,000 or so distinct CDR3 sequences, 35% to 45% of them appearing once. Sequencing was carried out using blood. These receptors came from a man aged 18 to 29 with Graves' hyperthyroidism.

The J gene is TRBJ1-2, the V gene TRBV6-4; D is ambiguous. The CDR3 has 13 residues. Germline-derived CDR1 and CDR2 are MRHNA and SNTAGT. V was clipped by 1 base and J by 3 bases, with 6 bases between them. The CDR3 region has the DNA TGTGCCAGCAGTGACTGGCTATACTATGGCTACACCTTC. It yields the protein CASSDWLYYGYTF.

The gene calls are TRBV4-3 and TRBJ1-1, with D possibly being TRBD1 (6 bases). Germline CDR1 is LGHNA and CDR2 is YSLEER. Trimming shortened V by 4 bases and J by 7 bases, and 10 bases separated the two germline ends. The CDR3 runs 12 residues. The CDR3 nucleotides read TGCGCCAGCAGCCGGGACACCATTGAAGCTTTCTTT. This gives the protein CASSRDTIEAFF.

Comments on this clonotype: One end of the junction is discordant with germline, which a read error may explain. The rearrangement joins TRBV9 to TRBJ2-2, with D uncertain. The CDR3 totals 13 residues. Germline V gives CDR1 SGDLS, CDR2 YYNGEE. The CDR3 sequence is CASGVVGTGELFF. Written as DNA, the CDR3 is TGTGCCAGCGGCGTAGTCGGCACCGGGGAGCTGTTTTTT.

V usage is TRBV29-1 and J usage is TRBJ2-5; 9 bases fit TRBD1. This CDR3 is 12 amino acids long. Germline CDR1 and CDR2: SQVTM and ANQGSEA. The V gene end was trimmed by 8 bases and the J gene end by 4 bases; junction bases not matched to a gene: 5. Here the CDR3 DNA reads TGCAGCTCCGGGACAGGGTCAGAGACCCAGTACTTC. It codes for CSSGTGSETQYF.

The chain carries TRBV20-1 and TRBJ2-5; 9 bases align to TRBD2. CDR1 and CDR2 (germline): DFQATT, SNEGSKA (reference sequence). The CDR3 covers 14 residues. The V and J ends lost 4 bases and 3 bases, in that order; junction bases with no gene match: 6. The CDR3: CSAKGGGAEETQYF. The CDR3 DNA reads TGCAGTGCTAAAGGCGGGGGGGCCGAAGAGACCCAGTACTTC.

About this clonotype itself: One junction end does not reproduce the germline sequence, and a read error may be involved. The gene calls are TRBV19 and TRBJ1-5, with TRBD1 identical over 7 bases. Per germline, CDR1 LNHDA and CDR2 SQIVND (reference sequence). CDR3 length: 15 amino acids. The CDR3, as DNA: TGTGCCAGTGGTATAGCGGGACAGATACATCAGCCCCAGCACTTT. Amino acid sequence: CASGIAGQIHQPQHF.

This clonotype has at least ten counts. The chain is built from TRBV20-1 and TRBJ2-7; D gene ambiguous. V was shortened by 5 bases and J by 3 bases, with 5 bases between the two germline ends. The germline gives CDR1 DFQATT, CDR2 SNEGSKA (reference sequence). This CDR3 has 10 residues. CDR3 DNA sequence: TGCAGTGCTGTCCGCTACGAGCAGTACTTC. This codes for CSAVRYEQYF.

This clonotype has more than one count but fewer than ten. The chain carries TRBV4-3 and TRBJ2-5; perhaps D is TRBD1 or TRBD2 (5 bases each). The germline gives CDR1 LGHNA, CDR2 YSLEER. Trimming shortened V by 3 bases and J by 4 bases, and 21 bases separated the two germline ends. The length of the CDR3 is 17 residues. CDR3 amino acids: CASSQENPGTLRETQYF. CDR3 nucleotide sequence: TGCGCCAGCAGCCAGGAAAACCCCGGGACCCTCAGAGAGACCCAGTACTTC.

Remarks on this clonotype: Since no conserved phenylalanine or tryptophan closes the CDR3, a read error is the likely cause. Because the CDR3's place on the DNA is in doubt, the DNA is left out and the CDR3 is given as listed by TCRdb. V is TRBV19 and J is TRBJ2-6; TRBD2, the table's D call, lacks a check against the DNA. The CDR3 length equals 10 residues, ends included. Germline V gene sequence: CDR1 LNHDA, CDR2 SQIVND (reference sequence). Here the CDR3 reads CASSQTSWTY.

This clonotype was recorded many times. This sequence joins TRBV19 and TRBJ1-4, with D possibly matching TRBD1 (6 bases). Trimming removed 4 bases from V and 8 bases from J, with 14 bases in between. This CDR3 comprises 14 residues. In germline, CDR1 is LNHDA, CDR2 SQIVND (reference sequence). Here the CDR3 reads CASSTRTAEEKLFF. CDR3 coding DNA: TGTGCCAGTAGTACGCGGACAGCTGAAGAAAAACTGTTTTTT.

In this sample, this clonotype turned up many times. This chain links TRBV12-3 or TRBV12-4 with TRBJ2-7; D is unclear. V was clipped by 4 bases and J by 3 bases, with 7 bases between them. The CDR3 spans 12 residues. This CDR3 is CASSSSDYEQYF. The CDR3, as DNA: TGTGCCAGCAGTTCCTCGGACTACGAGCAGTACTTC.

The chain is built from TRBV29-1 and TRBJ2-7, with D unclear. V was shortened by 3 bases and J by 5 bases, with 11 bases between the two germline ends. This CDR3 comprises 12 residues. Germline V gene lookup returns CDR1 SQVTM and CDR2 ANQGSEA. For the CDR3, the DNA is TGCAGCGTTGATTGGGGTCTTGACGAGCAGTACTTC. Residues: CSVDWGLDEQYF.

This clonotype came up many times. This chain joins TRBV5-5 and TRBJ1-2, with D possibly being TRBD1 (5 bases). CDR1 and CDR2 from the germline V gene are SGHKS and YYEKEE (reference sequence). The CDR3 runs 13 residues. The V gene lost 5 bases and the J gene lost 13 bases, with 21 bases spanning the gap. This CDR3 reads CASRAQEPDYGTF. CDR3 sequence (DNA): TGTGCCAGCAGGGCACAGGAGCCTGACTATGGCACCTTC.

The J gene is TRBJ1-1, the V gene TRBV29-1; TRBD1 might be the D (5 bases). The CDR3 runs 12 residues. Trimming removed 7 bases from V and 6 bases from J, with 15 bases in between. Germline V gene sequence: CDR1 SQVTM, CDR2 ANQGSEA. For the CDR3, the DNA is TGCAGCGCCCGACGGGGCGAGGCTGAAGCTTTCTTT. As protein: CSARRGEAEAFF.

This clonotype was detected only once. The rearrangement links TRBV29-1 to TRBJ2-7; D may be TRBD2 (6 bases). The CDR3 has 10 amino acids. V was pared by 6 bases and J by 5 bases, with 8 bases between. The germline V gene encodes CDR1 SQVTM and CDR2 ANQGSEA. The CDR3 nucleotides read TGCAGCGTCGGGGGACACGAGCAGTACTTC. It is translated as CSVGGHEQYF.

V and J are TRBV7-9 and TRBJ1-1, with a possible D match to TRBD1 (5 bases). The V gene lost 4 bases and the J gene lost 2 bases, with 11 bases spanning the gap. The CDR3 covers 14 residues. Germline V CDR1 and CDR2: SEHNR, FQNEAQ (reference sequence). CDR3 in DNA: TGTGCCAGCAGCTCCTGGGACGGAAACACTGAAGCTTTCTTT. It codes for CASSSWDGNTEAFF.

This rearrangement joins TRBV10-3 to TRBJ2-7; 10 positions agree with TRBD1. Germline-derived CDR1 and CDR2 are ENHRY and SYGVKD. CDR3 length equals 14 residues. Germline trimming cut 10 bases from V and 5 bases from J; bases unmatched to any gene: 11. CDR3 in DNA: TGTGCCACACGAACCGGGACAGGGGTCCACGAGCAGTACTTC. This codes for CATRTGTGVHEQYF.

The V and J genes are TRBV9 and TRBJ2-5; no firm D call. The CDR3 has 15 amino acids. Germline CDR1 and CDR2: SGDLS and YYNGEE. V lost 2 bases to trimming and J lost 1 base, with 12 bases between them. The CDR3 DNA reads as TGTGCCAGCAGCGTCGGGTCCAGAACCCAAGAGACCCAGTACTTC. This translates into CASSVGSRTQETQYF.

The table lists this clonotype with many counts. The chain joins TRBV9 to TRBJ1-2; 10 nucleotides align to TRBD1. This CDR3 region has 14 residues. The junction had 3 bases not matched to a gene; V was cut back by 4 bases and J by 3 bases. CDR1 and CDR2 from the germline V gene are SGDLS and YYNGEE. For the CDR3, the DNA is TGTGCCAGCAGCTTGACAGGGGGCGACTATGGCTACACCTTC. Amino acid sequence: CASSLTGGDYGYTF. Complete variable domain (other parts from reference TRBV9 and TRBJ1-2): DSGVTQTPKHLITATGQRVTLRCSPRSGDLSVYWYQQSLDQGLQFLIQYYNGEERAKGNILERFSAQQFPDLHSELNLSSLELGDSALYFCASSLTGGDYGYTFGSGTRLTVV.

This clonotype appeared many times. The rearrangement joins TRBV5-1 to TRBJ1-4; D ambiguous. The CDR3 totals 15 residues. Germline assignment: CDR1 SGHRS and CDR2 YFSETQ. Trimming removed 0 bases from V and 0 bases from J, with 6 bases in between. This CDR3 reads CASSLEAATNEKLFF. CDR3 nucleotide sequence: TGCGCCAGCAGCTTGGAGGCAGCAACTAATGAAAAACTGTTTTTT. The full variable domain, rest sourced from reference TRBV5-1 and TRBJ1-4, is KAGVTQTPRYLIKTRGQQVTLSCSPISGHRSVSWYQQTPGQGLQFLFEYFSETQRNKGNFPGRFSGRQFSNSRSEMNVSTLELGDSALYLCASSLEAATNEKLFFGSGTQLSVL.

Details on this clonotype: This may stem from a read error, because a much larger clone lies one nucleotide away. The rearrangement links TRBV12-3 or TRBV12-4 to TRBJ2-5, with D possibly being TRBD2 (5 bases). This CDR3 is 14 amino acids long. V was cut by 6 bases and J by 6 bases, with 17 bases left in between. CDR3 in DNA: TGTGCCAGCAGCATGGACTTTTCCGGGCAGACCCAGTACTTC. It is translated as CASSMDFSGQTQYF.

This clonotype was found many times. The chain links TRBV25-1 to TRBJ1-3; 7 nucleotides align to TRBD1. The CDR3 totals 14 residues. V lost 8 bases and J lost 2; bases outside the gene matches: 6. Germline loops: CDR1 MGHDK, CDR2 SYGVNS. CDR3 in DNA: TGTGCCAGCGGGGGACAGACAGCTGGAAACACCATATATTTT. Protein product: CASGGQTAGNTIYF.

In its sample, this clonotype was seen a few times. This rearrangement joins TRBV20-1 to TRBJ1-6; D may be TRBD1 (5 bases). This CDR3 is 13 amino acids long. The germline V gene has CDR1 DFQATT and CDR2 SNEGSKA (reference sequence). V gave up 3 bases and J gave up 7 bases, with 10 bases separating them. CDR3 sequence reads: CSASGAANSPLHF. CDR3 DNA: TGCAGTGCTAGTGGGGCAGCAAATTCACCCCTCCACTTT.